This T cell receptor beta chain was obtained from a study of siplizumab effects on memory and regulatory T cells. Whole-study findings and limits: Alloreactive sequences tracing back to unstimulated CD4+ memory cells were significantly reduced by siplizumab. Treg-derived clones made up an average of approximately 70% of mappable alloreactive CD4+ clones with siplizumab and 25% to 30% in controls. No naive or memory phenotype could be assigned to roughly 75-96% of proliferating clones.

Mixed lymphocyte reaction cells were cocultured at 37°C for more than 5 days. Remarks on this clone: Its specificity is not known.

Per sample, the assay covered approximately 100,000 TCR templates. The method was immunoSEQ multiplex PCR; TCRdb's version includes in-frame clones alone and lacks a portion of them. The table has approximately 13,000 clones, under 40% seen once. Germline-derived CDR1 and CDR2 are LNHDA and SQIVND (reference sequence). V was pared by 3 bases and J by 0 bases, with 15 bases between. The CDR3 is 17 amino acids. The TCR comes from a human donor in good health; the cells came from an allogeneic mixed lymphocyte reaction. The chain combines TRBV19 with TRBJ1-5; tentatively, D is TRBD1 (6 bases). What was sequenced was CFSE-low (dividing) CD8+ T cells sorted from an allogeneic mixed lymphocyte reaction. CDR3: CASSIQTGGHSNQPQHF. CDR3 bases: TGTGCCAGTAGTATCCAGACGGGGGGGCATAGCAATCAGCCCCAGCATTTT. Combining the CDR3 with reference TRBV19 and TRBJ1-5 gives the whole variable domain DGGITQSPKYLFRKEGQNVTLSCEQNLNHDAMYWYRQDPGQGLRLIYYSQIVNDFQKGDIAEGYSVSREKKESFPLTVTSAQKNPTAFYLCASSIQTGGHSNQPQHFGDGTRLSIL.